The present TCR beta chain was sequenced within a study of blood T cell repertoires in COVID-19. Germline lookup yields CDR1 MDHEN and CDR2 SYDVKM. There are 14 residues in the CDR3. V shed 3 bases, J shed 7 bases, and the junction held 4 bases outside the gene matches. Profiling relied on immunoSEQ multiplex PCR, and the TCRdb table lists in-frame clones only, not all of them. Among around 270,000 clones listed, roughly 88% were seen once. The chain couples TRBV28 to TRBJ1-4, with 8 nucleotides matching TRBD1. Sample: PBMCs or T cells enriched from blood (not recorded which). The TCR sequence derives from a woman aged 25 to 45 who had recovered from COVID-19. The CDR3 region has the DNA TGTGCCAGCAGTTTGGACAGGGTTGGTGAAAAACTGTTTTTT. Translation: CASSLDRVGEKLFF.